The 21 T cell receptor beta chains below come from one sample, sequenced in a study of beta chain features in type 1 diabetes. Expressed TCRB transcripts were sequenced, since all the RNA that had been isolated was reverse transcribed. The data were produced by immunoSEQ multiplex PCR, yet TCRdb's version contains in-frame clones alone and is incomplete. The data contain about 900,000 clones, 15% to 20% of them singletons. Input material: naive CD4+ T cells from blood. The origin of the receptors is a woman between 18 and 29 years old in good health.

The rearrangement joins TRBV15 to TRBJ2-2, with D uncertain. Trimming removed 1 base from V and 3 bases from J, with 9 bases in between. The CDR3 has 15 residues. Germline values: CDR1 LNHNV, CDR2 YYDKDF (reference sequence). The chain's CDR3 is CATSRAGSHTGELFF. The CDR3, as DNA: TGTGCCACCAGCAGAGCGGGCTCTCACACCGGGGAGCTGTTTTTT.

The table lists this clone with a few counts. The chain has TRBV5-8 and TRBJ2-5, with D possibly being TRBD1 (7 bases). The CDR3 extends over 15 amino acids. V lost 4 bases, J lost 5 bases, and 18 bases lay in between. The V gene's germline CDR1 is SGHTS and CDR2 YDEGEE. CDR3 protein: CASSQGGLSPETQYF. The CDR3, as DNA: TGTGCCAGCAGCCAGGGGGGCTTAAGTCCCGAGACCCAGTACTTC. The full variable domain, rest sourced from reference TRBV5-8 and TRBJ2-5, is EAGVTQSPTHLIKTRGQQATLRCSPISGHTSVYWYQQALGLGLQFLLWYDEGEERNRGNFPPRFSGRQFPNYSSELNVNALELEDSALYLCASSQGGLSPETQYFGPGTRLLVL.

This chain connects TRBV10-3 to TRBJ2-1, with D possibly being TRBD1 (5 bases). This CDR3 region has 13 residues. V was pared by 4 bases and J by 6 bases, with 10 bases between. Germline V gene sequence: CDR1 ENHRY, CDR2 SYGVKD. For the CDR3, the DNA is TGTGCCATCAGTGCACAGGAGATCAATGAGCAGTTCTTC. It encodes CAISAQEINEQFF.

The count of this clone is one. The gene calls are TRBV28 and TRBJ2-7, with TRBD2 matching over 11 bases. Per the germline V gene, CDR1 is MDHEN and CDR2 is SYDVKM. Losses at the gene ends were 1 base for V and 7 bases for J; bases not matched to a gene: 0. CDR3 size: 13 residues. The CDR3 bases are TGTGCCAGCAGTTTATCTAGCGGGAGGGAGCAGTACTTC. This gives the protein CASSLSSGREQYF.

The genes are TRBV7-8 and TRBJ2-7; 9 nucleotides line up with TRBD2. V shed 2 bases, J shed 2 bases, and the junction held 4 bases outside the gene matches. From germline, CDR1 is SGHVS and CDR2 FQNEAQ. The CDR3 covers 15 residues. CDR3 nucleotide sequence: TGTGCCAGCAGCTTACCCGGCGGGAGGGCCTACGAGCAGTACTTC. Protein: CASSLPGGRAYEQYF.

Comment on this clone: Within the sample, other DNA sequences also encode this same CDR3. The gene calls are TRBV7-8 and TRBJ2-1; D remains unclear. In germline, CDR1 is SGHVS, CDR2 FQNEAQ. The CDR3 contains 13 residues. V shed 1 base and J shed 3 bases, with 4 bases lying between them. The chain's CDR3 is CASSLGSYNEQFF. The CDR3 DNA is TGTGCCAGCAGCTTAGGCAGCTACAATGAGCAGTTCTTC.

V is TRBV9 and J is TRBJ2-3, with 10 bases fitting TRBD2. CDR1 SGDLS and CDR2 YYNGEE come from the germline V gene. With V trimmed by 0 bases and J by 4 bases, 5 bases remained unmatched. The CDR3 is made up of 16 amino acids. CDR3 protein: CASSVVPSGSADTQYF. CDR3 sequence (DNA): TGTGCCAGCAGCGTAGTTCCTAGCGGGAGTGCAGATACGCAGTATTTT.

This sequence joins TRBV28 and TRBJ1-5; D may be TRBD1 (5 bases). The CDR3 runs to 15 residues. Trimming pared 4 bases from V and 3 bases from J, leaving 13 bases between. Germline CDR1 MDHEN, CDR2 SYDVKM. CDR3 bases: TGTGCCAGCAGTTACCGGGACGGACACAATCAGCCCCAGCATTTT. This sequence encodes CASSYRDGHNQPQHF.

This clone was observed a handful of times. The chain carries TRBV5-4 and TRBJ2-1; TRBD2 matches 10 bases. The CDR3 is 15 amino acids. Trimming at V came to 4 bases and at J to 5 bases, leaving 6 bases not matched to a gene. Germline CDR1 and CDR2: SGHNT and YYREEE (reference sequence). CDR3 protein: CASSLLAGVDNEQFF. The DNA for the CDR3 is TGTGCCAGCAGCCTGCTAGCGGGAGTAGACAATGAGCAGTTCTTC.

This clone was observed a handful of times. The chain has TRBV4-2 and TRBJ1-2; D call uncertain. The ends were cut back, 0 bases at V and 4 bases at J, with 9 bases in the middle. This CDR3 is built from 14 residues. From germline, CDR1 is LGHNA and CDR2 YNFKEQ. CDR3 protein: CASSQESRLYGYTF. CDR3 nucleotide sequence: TGTGCCAGCAGCCAAGAGTCAAGGCTCTATGGCTACACCTTC.

This clone was recorded a few times. This chain uses TRBV7-8 with TRBJ2-5; unclear D gene. Trimming took 5 bases from V and 3 from J, leaving 25 bases between them. The CDR3 is 18 residues long. CDR1 is SGHVS, CDR2 FQNEAQ, per germline. The DNA of the CDR3 is TGTGCCAGCAGCGATGGGAATCGCGGTGCCAGACCTAAAGAGACCCAGTACTTC. This sequence encodes CASSDGNRGARPKETQYF.

A few counts support this clone. The rearrangement joins TRBV7-6 to TRBJ2-5; possible D gene TRBD2, 6 bases. Deletions cut 3 bases from V and 4 bases from J, with 15 bases between. The CDR3 is 15 residues long. The germline V gene has CDR1 SGHVS and CDR2 FNYEAQ. CDR3 sequence: CASSFMRGNGETQYF. The CDR3, as DNA: TGTGCCAGCAGCTTCATGCGCGGGAATGGAGAGACCCAGTACTTC.

This clone came up a few times. The rearrangement joins TRBV2 to TRBJ2-7, with TRBD2 identical over 8 bases. Germline V gene sequence: CDR1 SNHLY, CDR2 FYNNEI. The CDR3 spans 13 residues. After removal of 10 bases from V and 0 bases from J, the junction contained 5 bases not matched to a gene. The CDR3 spells CATQREISYEQYF. The CDR3 region has the DNA TGTGCCACTCAGCGGGAGATCTCCTACGAGCAGTACTTC.

In this sample, this clone turned up a few times. The rearrangement uses TRBV7-2 and TRBJ1-1; D gene uncertain. Per germline, CDR1 SGHTA and CDR2 FQGNSA. The CDR3 loop spans 13 amino acids. V lost 5 bases, J lost 3 bases, and 10 bases lay in between. CDR3 DNA sequence: TGTGCCAGCAGCCCCTATGTGTACACTGAAGCTTTCTTT. Its protein is CASSPYVYTEAFF.

Remarks on this clone: A much larger clone lies a single base off, so this may be a read error. The identical CDR3 is also encoded by other nucleotide sequences in the sample. This chain connects TRBV7-2 to TRBJ2-3; D is perhaps TRBD1 or TRBD2 (5 bases each). The CDR3 sequence is 13 residues long. CDR1 and CDR2 from the germline V gene are SGHTA and FQGNSA. V lost 4 bases and J 6 bases, leaving 11 bases between the germline ends. CDR3 coding DNA: TGTGCCAGCAGCTCCCCGGGGACGGATACGCAGTATTTT. It translates to CASSSPGTDTQYF.

The J gene is TRBJ1-1, the V gene TRBV10-3, with D possibly TRBD1 on 5 matching bases. V lost 8 bases and J lost 0, with 13 bases in between. This CDR3 comprises 14 residues. CDR1 and CDR2 (germline): ENHRY, SYGVKD. DNA for the CDR3: TGTGCCATCGAGTTAGGGGAATTGAACACTGAAGCTTTCTTT. This gives the protein CAIELGELNTEAFF.

This clone was observed a handful of times. The J gene is TRBJ2-1, the V gene TRBV5-4, with D possibly being TRBD2 (6 bases). The V gene's germline CDR1 is SGHNT and CDR2 YYREEE (reference sequence). The CDR3 totals 14 residues. The V gene lost 7 bases and the J gene lost 6 bases, with 17 bases spanning the gap. Here the CDR3 DNA reads TGTGCCAGCTGCCTCTTCGGGGGAGGCAATGAGCAGTTCTTC. As protein: CASCLFGGGNEQFF.

On this clone itself: Other nucleotide sequences in the sample specify the same CDR3. V is TRBV2 and J is TRBJ2-2; no definite D call. The germline V gene has CDR1 SNHLY and CDR2 FYNNEI. V was clipped by 4 bases and J by 4 bases, with 1 base between them. The CDR3 runs to 11 residues. The CDR3 reads CASSATGELFF. In DNA form, the CDR3 reads TGTGCCAGCAGTGCCACCGGGGAGCTGTTTTTT.

The V gene is TRBV6-6, the J gene TRBJ2-3, with D perhaps being TRBD1 or TRBD2 (7 bases each). Trimming removed 5 bases from V and 3 bases from J, with 12 bases in between. Per the germline V gene, CDR1 is MNHNY and CDR2 is SVGAGI (reference sequence). The CDR3 spans 14 residues. The CDR3 region is CASSTRGGTDTQYF. The CDR3 region has the DNA TGTGCCAGCAGTACCAGGGGGGGAACAGATACGCAGTATTTT.

This clone was counted only a few times. The chain uses TRBV5-4 and TRBJ2-2, with 8 bases identical to TRBD2. The CDR3 is 15 residues long. CDR1 SGHNT and CDR2 YYREEE come from the germline V gene (reference sequence). V lost 6 bases, J lost 7 bases, and 11 bases stayed unmatched. CDR3 in amino acids: CASTRAGASLGELFF. As DNA, the CDR3 is TGTGCCAGCACTCGAGCGGGAGCCTCCCTCGGGGAGCTGTTTTTT.

This clone was detected only a few times. The chain's CDR3 is CATSRAGTRSTSASGNTIYF. CDR3 bases: TGTGCCACCAGCAGAGCTGGGACCCGCTCTACGTCCGCATCTGGAAACACCATATATTTT. The J gene is TRBJ1-3, the V gene TRBV15, with a possible D match to TRBD1 (5 bases). V was cut by 1 base and J by 1 base, with 23 bases left in between. The CDR3 has 20 amino acids. Germline V gene data show CDR1 as LNHNV and CDR2 as YYDKDF (reference sequence).